Presented here are 21 T cell receptor beta chains from one specimen sequenced in a study of blood T cell repertoires in COVID-19. Method: immunoSEQ multiplex PCR; TCRdb's copy keeps in-frame clones and lacks some. This sample yields about 410,000 clones, of which 86% are seen a single time; 1.4% belongs to the top ten. What was sequenced was peripheral blood. These receptors were taken from a woman aged 30 to 39 with active or convalescent COVID-19.

J is TRBJ1-2 and V is TRBV5-1; D is undetermined. With 0 bases removed from V and 2 bases from J, the gap between germline ends came to 8 bases. From germline, CDR1 is SGHRS and CDR2 YFSETQ. The CDR3 is made up of 14 amino acids. The CDR3 sequence: CASSLEGGNYGYTF. CDR3 nucleotide sequence: TGCGCCAGCAGCTTGGAAGGAGGCAACTATGGCTACACCTTC.

This chain connects TRBV27 to TRBJ1-1; D remains unclear. This CDR3 comprises 14 residues. V gave up 0 bases and J gave up 2 bases, with 7 bases separating them. Germline CDR1 and CDR2: MNHEY and SMNVEV (reference sequence). CDR3 sequence reads: CASSLSRSNTEAFF. In DNA form, the CDR3 reads TGTGCCAGCAGTTTATCCAGGTCCAACACTGAAGCTTTCTTT.

The chain recombines TRBV6-5 with TRBJ2-7; 8 bases agree with TRBD2. Trimming at V came to 10 bases and at J to 6 bases, leaving 17 bases not matched to a gene. CDR1 is MNHEY, CDR2 SVGAGI, per germline. This CDR3 contains 15 residues. The CDR3: CATRETGGPSFEQYF. The CDR3, as DNA: TGTGCCACCAGGGAGACGGGAGGGCCCTCATTCGAGCAGTACTTC.

The chain has TRBV5-1 and TRBJ1-4, with a tentative D call TRBD1 (5 bases). This CDR3 has 15 residues. Germline values: CDR1 SGHRS, CDR2 YFSETQ. V lost 2 bases and J lost 5, with 13 bases in between. DNA of the CDR3: TGCGCCAGCAGCTTAGTAGCAGGGTCAAATGAAAAACTGTTTTTT. Translating gives CASSLVAGSNEKLFF.

This rearrangement joins TRBV9 to TRBJ1-2; D unresolved. Trimming shortened V by 6 bases and J by 5 bases, and 23 bases separated the two germline ends. CDR3 length: 16 amino acids. Germline loops: CDR1 SGDLS, CDR2 YYNGEE. The CDR3 nucleotides are TGTGCCAGCACCATAGGAGAGGGCGGCAGACCTTATGGCTACACCTTC. As protein: CASTIGEGGRPYGYTF.

The V call is TRBV6-1, the J call TRBJ1-5; D is possibly TRBD1 (5 bases). Trimming stripped 2 bases from V and 6 bases from J, with 14 bases between. The CDR3 is made up of 15 amino acids. Germline values: CDR1 MNHNS, CDR2 SASEGT. In DNA, the CDR3 is TGTGCCAGCAGTGAACGGGGGGTTGGGAGTCAGCCCCAGCATTTT. Its translation is CASSERGVGSQPQHF.

The genes are TRBV5-6 and TRBJ1-1; 8 positions match TRBD1. The J segment lost 0 bases and the V segment lost 4 bases, leaving 5 bases of the junction unmatched. This CDR3 has 15 amino acids. Germline V gene lookup returns CDR1 SGHDT and CDR2 YYEEEE. CDR3 nucleotide sequence: TGTGCCAGCAGCCCATGGACAGGGCTGAACACTGAAGCTTTCTTT. Amino acid sequence: CASSPWTGLNTEAFF.

The gene calls are TRBV6-5 and TRBJ1-1; TRBD1 aligns across 8 bases. Germline-derived CDR1 and CDR2 are MNHEY and SVGAGI. J was trimmed by 1 base and V by 5 bases; bases with no gene match: 6. This CDR3 is built from 15 residues. The CDR3 DNA sequence: TGTGCCAGCAGTCTATGGACAGGGACGAACACTGAAGCTTTCTTT. Protein sequence: CASSLWTGTNTEAFF.

This chain connects TRBV6-1 to TRBJ1-1; no clear D. The CDR3 runs 15 residues. The V and J ends lost 2 bases and 0 bases respectively, with 10 bases between them. Germline V gene lookup returns CDR1 MNHNS and CDR2 SASEGT. The CDR3 nucleotides read TGTGCCAGCAGTGAACAATCCGGGATGAACACTGAAGCTTTCTTT. It translates to CASSEQSGMNTEAFF.

This rearrangement joins TRBV18 to TRBJ2-3, with 14 bases identical to TRBD2. J lost 2 bases, V lost 3 bases, and 7 bases had no gene match. Germline CDR1 is KGHSH and CDR2 is LQKENI. This CDR3 region has 18 residues. CDR3 nucleotide sequence: TGTGCCAGCTCACCTCTGGGACTAGCGGGAGAATACACAGATACGCAGTATTTT. This translates into CASSPLGLAGEYTDTQYF. The full variable domain, rest sourced from reference TRBV18 and TRBJ2-3, is NAGVMQNPRHLVRRRGQEARLRCSPMKGHSHVYWYRQLPEEGLKFMVYLQKENIIDESGMPKERFSAEFPKEGPSILRIQQVVRGDSAAYFCASSPLGLAGEYTDTQYFGPGTRLTVL.

This chain connects TRBV19 to TRBJ1-1, with D maybe TRBD1 (6 bases). The CDR3 contains 14 residues. Germline V gene lookup returns CDR1 LNHDA and CDR2 SQIVND (reference sequence). Trimming removed 1 base at V and 5 bases at J, with 11 bases between. CDR3 nucleotide sequence: TGTGCCAGTAGTATAGGCCAGGGGTATACTGAAGCTTTCTTT. The encoded protein is CASSIGQGYTEAFF.

The chain employs TRBV5-4 and TRBJ2-7; 7 bases are a match to TRBD2. This CDR3 has 12 amino acids. V lost 5 bases to trimming and J lost 11 bases; unmatched junction nucleotides: 10. The germline V gene has CDR1 SGHNT and CDR2 YYREEE (reference sequence). CDR3 coding DNA: TGTGCCAGCAGGGACGTTAGACGGGGGGAGTACTTC. Residues: CASRDVRRGEYF.

The genes are TRBV6-6 and TRBJ2-1; 8 bases map to TRBD2. The CDR3 totals 15 residues. Losses at the gene ends were 6 bases for V and 1 base for J; bases not matched to a gene: 5. Germline V CDR1 and CDR2: MNHNY, SVGAGI (reference sequence). In DNA, the CDR3 is TGTGCCAGCAGCCAACTAGCGGCATCCTACAATGAGCAGTTCTTC. This gives the protein CASSQLAASYNEQFF.

CDR3 sequence: CASSNLAGVPQEQYF. The CDR3 DNA reads TGTGCCAGTAGTAACCTAGCGGGAGTACCTCAGGAGCAGTACTTC. The rearrangement uses TRBV19 and TRBJ2-7; the match to TRBD2 covers 10 bases. This CDR3 has 15 residues. The germline CDR1 and CDR2 sequences are LNHDA and SQIVND (reference sequence). The trim removed 4 bases at V and 7 bases at J, leaving 10 bases unmatched.

The chain couples TRBV10-3 to TRBJ1-1; TRBD1 agrees at 7 bases. After removal of 5 bases from V and 2 bases from J, the junction contained 5 bases not matched to a gene. Looked up from germline, CDR1 is ENHRY and CDR2 is SYGVKD. This CDR3 has 14 residues. CDR3 coding DNA: TGTGCCATCAGTCTCGACAGGGACAACACTGAAGCTTTCTTT. Translating it yields CAISLDRDNTEAFF.

The chain carries TRBV4-1 and TRBJ1-1, with D perhaps matching TRBD1 (5 bases). CDR1 and CDR2 (germline): MGHRA, YSYEKL. The CDR3 has 14 amino acids. The V gene lost 1 base and the J gene lost 6 bases, with 12 bases spanning the gap. CDR3: CASSQVGRQPEAFF. CDR3 nucleotide sequence: TGCGCCAGCAGCCAAGTAGGTCGACAGCCTGAAGCTTTCTTT.

V gene TRBV6-5 combines with J gene TRBJ1-2; D remains unclear. The V gene's germline CDR1 is MNHEY and CDR2 SVGAGI. Trimming removed 0 bases from V and 7 bases from J, with 15 bases in between. The CDR3 has 15 amino acids. In DNA, the CDR3 is TGTGCCAGCAGTTACTCGGGCCAGGCCTTGGGTGGCTACACCTTC. Protein sequence: CASSYSGQALGGYTF.

The rearrangement uses TRBV4-1 and TRBJ1-1, with D hard to call. V lost 0 bases and J lost 4, with 15 bases in between. CDR3 length: 16 amino acids. Germline assignment: CDR1 MGHRA and CDR2 YSYEKL. The CDR3: CASSQEWRRESTEAFF. The CDR3 DNA is TGCGCCAGCAGCCAAGAATGGCGGCGGGAGAGCACTGAAGCTTTCTTT.

The V call is TRBV5-6, the J call TRBJ1-5; 8 bases map to TRBD1. The V segment lost 4 bases and the J segment 3 bases; nucleotides outside the gene matches: 3. CDR1 is SGHDT and CDR2 is YYEEEE in the germline V gene. This CDR3 comprises 14 residues. The CDR3 region is CASSAGGLNQPQHF. The DNA for the CDR3 is TGTGCCAGCAGCGCAGGGGGCCTCAATCAGCCCCAGCATTTT.

The CDR3 DNA reads TGTGCCAGCAGCGCAACAGAGTCCAGCACCGGGGAGCTGTTTTTT. Translation: CASSATESSTGELFF. This chain joins TRBV7-9 and TRBJ2-2, with D hard to call. Germline V gives CDR1 SEHNR, CDR2 FQNEAQ (reference sequence). V lost 5 bases to trimming and J lost 4 bases, with 14 bases between them. The CDR3 runs to 15 residues.

The chain joins TRBV2 to TRBJ2-7, with 12 bases matching TRBD1. This CDR3 contains 16 residues. Germline CDR1 SNHLY, CDR2 FYNNEI. V was pared by 0 bases and J by 7 bases, with 7 bases of the junction left unmatched. The CDR3 bases are TGTGCCAGCAGTGAAGCCCCGGGACAGGGGGCGCGGGAGCAGTACTTC. Amino acids: CASSEAPGQGAREQYF.